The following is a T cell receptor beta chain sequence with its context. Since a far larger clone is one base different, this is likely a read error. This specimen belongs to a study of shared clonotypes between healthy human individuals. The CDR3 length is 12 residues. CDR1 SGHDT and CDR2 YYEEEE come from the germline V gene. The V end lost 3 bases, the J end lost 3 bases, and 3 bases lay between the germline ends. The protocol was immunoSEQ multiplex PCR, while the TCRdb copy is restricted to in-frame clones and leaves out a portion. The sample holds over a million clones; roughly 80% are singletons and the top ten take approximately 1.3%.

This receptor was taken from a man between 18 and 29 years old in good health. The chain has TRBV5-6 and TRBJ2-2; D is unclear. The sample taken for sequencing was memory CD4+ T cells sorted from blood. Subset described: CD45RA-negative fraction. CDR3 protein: CASSYDTGELFF. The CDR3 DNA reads TGTGCCAGCAGCTACGACACCGGGGAGCTGTTTTTT.